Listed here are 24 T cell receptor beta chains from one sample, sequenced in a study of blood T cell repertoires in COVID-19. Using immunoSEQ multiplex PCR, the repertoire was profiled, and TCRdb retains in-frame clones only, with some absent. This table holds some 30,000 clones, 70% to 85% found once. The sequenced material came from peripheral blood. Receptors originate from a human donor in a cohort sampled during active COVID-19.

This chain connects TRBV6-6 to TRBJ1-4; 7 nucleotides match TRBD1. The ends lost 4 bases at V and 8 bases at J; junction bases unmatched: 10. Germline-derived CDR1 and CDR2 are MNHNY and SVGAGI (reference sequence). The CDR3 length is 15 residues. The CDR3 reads CASSSRGTAGEKLFF. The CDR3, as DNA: TGTGCCAGCAGTTCCCGGGGGACAGCCGGGGAAAAACTGTTTTTT.

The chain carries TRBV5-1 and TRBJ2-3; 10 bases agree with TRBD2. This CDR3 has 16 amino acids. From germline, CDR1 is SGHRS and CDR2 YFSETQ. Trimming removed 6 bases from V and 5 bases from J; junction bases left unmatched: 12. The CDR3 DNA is TGCGCCAGCAAGTTAGAAGCGGGGGGGCCAGTAGATACGCAGTATTTT. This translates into CASKLEAGGPVDTQYF.

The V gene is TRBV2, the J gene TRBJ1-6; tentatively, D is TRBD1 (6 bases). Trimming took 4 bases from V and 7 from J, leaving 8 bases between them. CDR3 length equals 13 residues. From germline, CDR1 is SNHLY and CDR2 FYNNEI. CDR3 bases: TGTGCCAGCAGTGCTACAGGGAATTCACCCCTCCACTTT. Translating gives CASSATGNSPLHF.

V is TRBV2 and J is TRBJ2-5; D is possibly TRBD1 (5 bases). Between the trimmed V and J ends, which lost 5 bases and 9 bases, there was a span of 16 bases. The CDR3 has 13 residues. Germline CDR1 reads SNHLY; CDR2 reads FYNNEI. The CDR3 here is CASSLDPEGAQYF. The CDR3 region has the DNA TGTGCCAGCAGTCTTGACCCTGAAGGGGCCCAGTACTTC.

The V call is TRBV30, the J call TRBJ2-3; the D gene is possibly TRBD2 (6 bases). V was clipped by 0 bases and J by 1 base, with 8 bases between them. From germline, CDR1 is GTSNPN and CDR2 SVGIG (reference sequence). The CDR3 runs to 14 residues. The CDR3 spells CAWSVRLGTDTQYF. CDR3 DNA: TGTGCCTGGAGTGTACGACTAGGCACAGATACGCAGTATTTT.

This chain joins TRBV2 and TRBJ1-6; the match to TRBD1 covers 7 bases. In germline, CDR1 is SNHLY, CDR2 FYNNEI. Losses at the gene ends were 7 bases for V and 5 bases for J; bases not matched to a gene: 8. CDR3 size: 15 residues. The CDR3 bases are TGTGCCAGCACCTCGGGACAGTTTAATAATTCACCCCTCCACTTT. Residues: CASTSGQFNNSPLHF.

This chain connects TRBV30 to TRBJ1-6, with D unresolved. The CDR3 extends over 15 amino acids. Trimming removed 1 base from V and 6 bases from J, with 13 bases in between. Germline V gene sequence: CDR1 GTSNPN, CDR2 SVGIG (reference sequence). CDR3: CAWSATNAGNSPLHF. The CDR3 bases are TGTGCCTGGAGTGCTACAAACGCGGGTAATTCACCCCTCCACTTT.

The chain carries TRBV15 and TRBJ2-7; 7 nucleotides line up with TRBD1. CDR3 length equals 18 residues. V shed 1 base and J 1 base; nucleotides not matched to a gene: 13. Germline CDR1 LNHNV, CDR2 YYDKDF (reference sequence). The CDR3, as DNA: TGTGCCACCAGCAGAGGTGGGACAGTAAGTAAGAATTCCTACGAGCAGTACTTC. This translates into CATSRGGTVSKNSYEQYF.

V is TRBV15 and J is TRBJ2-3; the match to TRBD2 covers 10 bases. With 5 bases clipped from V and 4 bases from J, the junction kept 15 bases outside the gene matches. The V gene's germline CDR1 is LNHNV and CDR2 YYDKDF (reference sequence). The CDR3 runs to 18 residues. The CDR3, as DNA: TGTGCCACCAGCGCCCAACGGACCCAAGGACTAGCGGCAGATACGCAGTATTTT. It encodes CATSAQRTQGLAADTQYF.

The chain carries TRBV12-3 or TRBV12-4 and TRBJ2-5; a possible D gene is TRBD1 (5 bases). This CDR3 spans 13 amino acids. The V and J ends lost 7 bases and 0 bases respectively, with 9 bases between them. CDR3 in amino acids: CASTRTNQETQYF. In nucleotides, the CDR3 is TGTGCCAGCACCCGGACAAACCAAGAGACCCAGTACTTC.

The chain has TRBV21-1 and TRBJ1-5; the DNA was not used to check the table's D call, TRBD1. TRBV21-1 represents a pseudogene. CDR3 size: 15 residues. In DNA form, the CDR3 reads TGTGCCAGCAGCTCCTCCGGGACATACAATCAGCCCCAGCATTTT. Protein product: CASSSSGTYNQPQHF.

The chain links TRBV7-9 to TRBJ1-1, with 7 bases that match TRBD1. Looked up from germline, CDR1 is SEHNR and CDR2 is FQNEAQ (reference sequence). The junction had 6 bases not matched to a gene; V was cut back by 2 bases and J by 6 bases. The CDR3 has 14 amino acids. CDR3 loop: CASSLSTGIPEAFF. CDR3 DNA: TGTGCCAGCAGCTTATCGACAGGGATCCCTGAAGCTTTCTTT.

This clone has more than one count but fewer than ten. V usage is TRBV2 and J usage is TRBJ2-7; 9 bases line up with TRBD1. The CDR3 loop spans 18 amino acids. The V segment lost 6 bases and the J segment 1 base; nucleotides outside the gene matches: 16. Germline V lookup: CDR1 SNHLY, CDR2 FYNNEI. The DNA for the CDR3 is TGTGCCAGCAGAGAACGCGAAACGGGACAGGGAAGATCCTACGAGCAGTACTTC. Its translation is CASRERETGQGRSYEQYF.

This chain's CDR3 is CASSFGTGGDGPLHF. In DNA, the CDR3 is TGTGCCAGCAGCTTCGGGACAGGGGGGGATGGACCCCTCCACTTT. V gene TRBV7-8 combines with J gene TRBJ1-6; 11 nucleotides align to TRBD1. CDR3 length equals 15 residues. Trimming at V came to 3 bases and at J to 12 bases, leaving 7 bases not matched to a gene. Germline V CDR1 and CDR2: SGHVS, FQNEAQ. Variable domain in full (rest from reference TRBV7-8 and TRBJ1-6): GAGVSQSPRYKVAKRGQDVALRCDPISGHVSLFWYQQALGQGPEFLTYFQNEAQLDKSGLPSDRFFAERPEGSVSTLKIQRTQQEDSAVYLCASSFGTGGDGPLHFGNGTRLTVT.

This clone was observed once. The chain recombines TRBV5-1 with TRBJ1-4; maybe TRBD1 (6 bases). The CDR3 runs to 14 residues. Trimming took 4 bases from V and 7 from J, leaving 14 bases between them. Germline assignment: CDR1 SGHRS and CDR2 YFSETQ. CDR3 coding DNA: TGCGCCAGCAGCGCACAGGGTATAACTGAAAAACTGTTTTTT. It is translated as CASSAQGITEKLFF. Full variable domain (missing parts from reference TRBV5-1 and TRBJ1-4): KAGVTQTPRYLIKTRGQQVTLSCSPISGHRSVSWYQQTPGQGLQFLFEYFSETQRNKGNFPGRFSGRQFSNSRSEMNVSTLELGDSALYLCASSAQGITEKLFFGSGTQLSVL.

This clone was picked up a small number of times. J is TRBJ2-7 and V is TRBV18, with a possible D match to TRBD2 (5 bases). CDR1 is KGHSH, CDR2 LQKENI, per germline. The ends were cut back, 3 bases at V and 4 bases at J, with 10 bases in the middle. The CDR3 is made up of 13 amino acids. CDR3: CASSPSALYEQYF. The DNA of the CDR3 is TGTGCCAGCTCACCTAGCGCGTTATACGAGCAGTACTTC.

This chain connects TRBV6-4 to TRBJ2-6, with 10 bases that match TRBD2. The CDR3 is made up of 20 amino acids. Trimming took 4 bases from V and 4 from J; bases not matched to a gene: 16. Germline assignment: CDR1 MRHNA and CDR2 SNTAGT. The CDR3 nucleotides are TGTGCCAGCAGTGCCAGGCCCCGGACTAGCGGTAGCCCGGGGGCCAACGTCCTGACTTTC. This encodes CASSARPRTSGSPGANVLTF.

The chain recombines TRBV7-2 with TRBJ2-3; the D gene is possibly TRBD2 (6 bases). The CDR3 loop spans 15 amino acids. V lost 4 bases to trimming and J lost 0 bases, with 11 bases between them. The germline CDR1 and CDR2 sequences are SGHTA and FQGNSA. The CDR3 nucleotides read TGTGCCAGCAGCTGGGACCGGGAGAGCACAGATACGCAGTATTTT. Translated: CASSWDRESTDTQYF.

The CDR3 sequence is CASSPLPGTSTDTQYF. The CDR3 DNA follows: TGCGCCAGCAGCCCCCTTCCCGGGACTAGCACAGATACGCAGTATTTT. The rearrangement links TRBV5-1 to TRBJ2-3; tentative D call: TRBD2 (6 bases). Trimming left V 4 bases short and J 0 bases short, with 15 bases between. CDR1 is SGHRS, CDR2 YFSETQ, per germline. The CDR3 has 16 amino acids.

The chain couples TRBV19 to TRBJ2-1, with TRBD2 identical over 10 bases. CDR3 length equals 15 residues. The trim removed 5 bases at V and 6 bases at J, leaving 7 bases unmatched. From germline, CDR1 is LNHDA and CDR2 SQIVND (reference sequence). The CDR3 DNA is TGTGCCAGTAGTCTGAGCGGGGGGGCGGTCAATGAGCAGTTCTTC. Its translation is CASSLSGGAVNEQFF. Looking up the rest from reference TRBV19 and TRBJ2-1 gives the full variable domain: DGGITQSPKYLFRKEGQNVTLSCEQNLNHDAMYWYRQDPGQGLRLIYYSQIVNDFQKGDIAEGYSVSREKKESFPLTVTSAQKNPTAFYLCASSLSGGAVNEQFFGPGTRLTVL.

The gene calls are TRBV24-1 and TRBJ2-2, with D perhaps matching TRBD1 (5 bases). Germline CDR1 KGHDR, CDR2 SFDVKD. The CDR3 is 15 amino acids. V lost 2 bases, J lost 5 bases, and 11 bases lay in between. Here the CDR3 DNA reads TGTGCCACCAGTGATTCCCGACAGATTACCGGGGAGCTGTTTTTT. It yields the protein CATSDSRQITGELFF.

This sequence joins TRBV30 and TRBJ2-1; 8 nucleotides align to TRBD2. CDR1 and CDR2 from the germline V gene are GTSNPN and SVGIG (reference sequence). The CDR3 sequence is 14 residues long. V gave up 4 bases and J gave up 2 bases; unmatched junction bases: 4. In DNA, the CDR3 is TGTGCCTGGAACGGGGGGGGGCCCTACAATGAGCAGTTCTTC. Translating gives CAWNGGGPYNEQFF.

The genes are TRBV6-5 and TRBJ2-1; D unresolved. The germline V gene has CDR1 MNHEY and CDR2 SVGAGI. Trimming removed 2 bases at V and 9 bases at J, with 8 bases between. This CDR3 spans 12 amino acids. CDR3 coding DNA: TGTGCCAGCAGTTACGCCCGGAGTGAGCAGTTCTTC. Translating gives CASSYARSEQFF.

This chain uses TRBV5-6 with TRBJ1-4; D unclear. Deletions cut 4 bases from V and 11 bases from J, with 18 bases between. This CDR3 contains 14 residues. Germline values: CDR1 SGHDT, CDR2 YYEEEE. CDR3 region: CASSRLEGPGKLFF. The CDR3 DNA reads TGTGCCAGCAGCCGATTGGAGGGTCCTGGGAAACTGTTTTTT.